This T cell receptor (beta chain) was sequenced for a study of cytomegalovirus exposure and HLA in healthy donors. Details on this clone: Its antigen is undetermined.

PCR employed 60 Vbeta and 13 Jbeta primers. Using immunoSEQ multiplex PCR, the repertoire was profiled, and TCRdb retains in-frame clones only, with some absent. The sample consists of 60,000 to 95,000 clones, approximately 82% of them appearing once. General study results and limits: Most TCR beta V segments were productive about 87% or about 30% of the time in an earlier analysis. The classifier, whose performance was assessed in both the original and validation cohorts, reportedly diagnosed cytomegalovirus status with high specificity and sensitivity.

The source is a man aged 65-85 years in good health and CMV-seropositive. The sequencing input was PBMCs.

Written as DNA, the CDR3 is TGCGCCAGCAGCCAAGAACGTAGGGGGTTGGGTGAAAAACTGTTTTTT. The encoded protein is CASSQERRGLGEKLFF. The V gene is TRBV4-1, the J gene TRBJ1-4, with D tentatively TRBD1 (6 bases). Germline CDR1 reads MGHRA; CDR2 reads YSYEKL. V dropped 0 bases and J dropped 7 bases, with 15 bases sitting between them. This CDR3 contains 16 residues.